Listed below are T cell receptor beta chains from one sample, sequenced in a study of CD8+CD57+ T cells in acquired aplastic anemia. TCRdb re-analysed the reads in MiXCR, keeping a single row per CDR3 protein. Among under 200,000 distinct CDR3 sequences listed, roughly 48% were seen once. Material: sorted CD4+, CD8+, or CD8+CD57+ T cells (not recorded which) from PBMCs. These receptors were collected from a human donor in good health. CDR3s include the opening cysteine and the closing phenylalanine or tryptophan. Each record gives: V gene, clone size, J gene, D gene, CDR3 protein, CDR3 DNA. D genes are given only for firm matches. Where a row states a size, it is once, few, many or the class of an expanded clone; other rows omit it.

V: TRBV10-1
size: many
J: TRBJ2-1
D: .
CDR3: CASSELVAFGEQFF
DNA: TGCGCCAGCAGTGAGTTGGTAGCGTTCGGTGAGCAGTTCTTC

V: TRBV7-9
size: .
J: TRBJ2-7
D: .
CDR3: CASSFPGNYEQYF
DNA: TGTGCCAGCAGCTTTCCAGGCAACTACGAGCAGTACTTC

V: TRBV4-3
size: few
J: TRBJ1-3
D: .
CDR3: CASSQGGGPGNTIYF
DNA: TGCGCCAGCAGCCAGGGGGGCGGTCCTGGAAACACCATATATTTT

V: TRBV20-1
size: .
J: TRBJ2-1
D: TRBD1
CDR3: CSAGPTGGGLGEQFF
DNA: TGCAGTGCTGGGCCGACAGGGGGCGGCCTAGGTGAGCAGTTCTTC

V: TRBV7-8
size: once
J: TRBJ1-5
D: .
CDR3: CASSRQQGPNQPQHF
DNA: TGTGCCAGCAGCCGTCAACAGGGCCCTAATCAGCCTCAGCATTTT

V: TRBV19
size: .
J: TRBJ2-5
D: .
CDR3: CASSRGEGAQYF
DNA: TGTGCCAGTAGTAGAGGGGAAGGGGCCCAGTACTTC

V: TRBV6-5
size: .
J: TRBJ2-7
D: .
CDR3: CASSYSSSYEQYF
DNA: TGTGCCAGCAGTTACTCGTCCTCCTACGAGCAGTACTTC

V: TRBV5-1
size: many
J: TRBJ1-1
D: TRBD1
CDR3: CASSSRGRAAEAFF
DNA: TGCGCCAGCAGCTCCAGGGGGCGGGCGGCTGAAGCTTTCTTT

V: TRBV6-1
size: few
J: TRBJ2-1
D: .
CDR3: CASSEAMGGKYNEQFF
DNA: TGTGCCAGCAGTGAAGCGATGGGGGGCAAGTACAATGAGCAGTTCTTC

V: TRBV7-2
size: .
J: TRBJ1-6
D: .
CDR3: CASSSGGSNSPLHF
DNA: TGTGCCAGCAGTAGTGGGGGTTCTAATTCACCCCTCCACTTT

V: TRBV7-6
size: .
J: TRBJ2-7
D: .
CDR3: CASSLGGYYEQYF
DNA: TGTGCCAGCAGCTTAGGGGGGTACTACGAGCAGTACTTC

V: TRBV14
size: many
J: TRBJ1-1
D: TRBD1
CDR3: CASSQVEGQGTEAFF
DNA: TGTGCCAGCAGCCAAGTGGAGGGACAGGGAACTGAAGCTTTCTTT

V: TRBV11-2
size: many
J: TRBJ2-5
D: .
CDR3: CASSPQSPTSRETQYF
DNA: TGTGCCAGCAGCCCCCAAAGTCCTACTAGTCGAGAGACCCAGTACTTC

V: TRBV6-2/TRBV6-3
size: .
J: TRBJ1-5
D: .
CDR3: CASSYTPSAGVPSNQPQHF
DNA: TGTGCCAGCAGTTACACCCCCTCAGCAGGGGTTCCAAGCAATCAGCCCCAGCATTTT

V: TRBV10-3
size: .
J: TRBJ2-1
D: .
CDR3: CVISDGTTYNEQFF
DNA: TGTGTCATCAGTGACGGGACCACCTACAATGAGCAGTTCTTC

V: TRBV10-3
size: many
J: TRBJ2-7
D: .
CDR3: CAIGAGRYEQYF
DNA: TGTGCCATCGGGGCGGGACGCTACGAGCAGTACTTC

V: TRBV5-1
size: once
J: TRBJ2-7
D: .
CDR3: CASSLAPGPSYEQYF
DNA: TGCGCCAGCAGCTTGGCCCCCGGGCCCTCCTACGAGCAGTACTTC

V: TRBV19
size: many
J: TRBJ1-3
D: .
CDR3: CASRQAGNTIYF
DNA: TGTGCCAGCAGACAGGCCGGAAACACCATATATTTT

V: TRBV11-2
size: many
J: TRBJ1-4
D: TRBD1
CDR3: CASSFGTVGEKLFF
DNA: TGTGCCAGCAGCTTCGGGACAGTCGGTGAAAAACTGTTTTTT

V: TRBV29-1
size: .
J: TRBJ1-1
D: .
CDR3: CSVGQTEAFF
DNA: TGCAGCGTTGGTCAAACTGAAGCTTTCTTT

V: TRBV24-1
size: .
J: TRBJ1-5
D: .
CDR3: CATSDLGPQGNQPQHF
DNA: TGTGCCACCAGTGATTTGGGTCCTCAGGGAAATCAGCCCCAGCATTTT

V: TRBV10-3
size: medium-sized
J: TRBJ1-2
D: .
CDR3: CAITDTDVYTF
DNA: TGTGCCATCACTGACACGGATGTTTACACCTTC

V: TRBV7-3
size: many
J: TRBJ2-7
D: .
CDR3: CASSLFPGDHEQYF
DNA: TGTGCCAGCAGCTTATTTCCGGGAGATCACGAGCAGTACTTC

V: TRBV20-1
size: many
J: TRBJ2-7
D: .
CDR3: CSARGGQTDYEQYF
DNA: TGCAGTGCTAGGGGGGGACAGACTGACTACGAGCAGTACTTC

V: TRBV10-2
size: few
J: TRBJ2-1
D: TRBD2
CDR3: CASLPGGYNEQFF
DNA: TGCGCCAGTCTGCCGGGGGGGTACAATGAGCAGTTCTTC

V: TRBV6-1
size: few
J: TRBJ2-5
D: .
CDR3: CASRLSGTGETQYF
DNA: TGTGCCAGCAGGCTCTCCGGGACTGGGGAGACCCAGTACTTC

V: TRBV7-8
size: few
J: TRBJ1-5
D: .
CDR3: CASSLGGQGNQPQHF
DNA: TGTGCCAGCAGCTTAGGTGGTCAGGGCAATCAGCCCCAGCATTTT

V: TRBV7-3
size: .
J: TRBJ2-7
D: .
CDR3: CASSPLSVGRYEQYF
DNA: TGTGCCAGCAGCCCCTTGTCGGTGGGGAGGTACGAGCAGTACTTC

V: TRBV5-6
size: many
J: TRBJ1-5
D: .
CDR3: CASSPSGASNQPQHF
DNA: TGTGCCAGCAGCCCATCAGGGGCTAGCAATCAGCCCCAGCATTTT

V: TRBV7-9
size: .
J: TRBJ1-1
D: .
CDR3: CASSFGDSTEAFF
DNA: TGTGCCAGCAGCTTTGGGGATAGCACTGAAGCTTTCTTT

V: TRBV15
size: many
J: TRBJ1-1
D: .
CDR3: CATSRGRENTEAFF
DNA: TGTGCCACCAGCAGAGGACGGGAGAACACTGAAGCTTTCTTT

V: TRBV7-6
size: .
J: TRBJ2-5
D: TRBD1
CDR3: CASSSLGGGIGETQYF
DNA: TGTGCCAGCAGTTCTCTAGGGGGCGGAATAGGGGAGACCCAGTACTTC

V: TRBV11-1
size: .
J: TRBJ2-5
D: .
CDR3: CASSPLDGIFTHYNEQYF
DNA: TGTGCCAGCAGCCCATTAGACGGAATATTTACCCATTACAATGAGCAGTACTTC

V: TRBV12-3/TRBV12-4
size: many
J: TRBJ1-4
D: TRBD1
CDR3: CASSPGQGREKLFF
DNA: TGTGCCAGCAGTCCGGGACAGGGTCGTGAAAAACTGTTTTTT

V: TRBV12-1
size: many
J: TRBJ2-7
D: .
CDR3: CASSCERENGYEQYF
DNA: TGTGCCAGCAGCTGCGAGCGGGAGAACGGCTACGAGCAGTACTTC

V: TRBV7-2
size: once
J: TRBJ2-5
D: .
CDR3: CASSQEGVETQYF
DNA: TGTGCCAGCAGCCAAGAGGGCGTGGAGACCCAGTACTTC

V: TRBV24-1
size: .
J: TRBJ2-3
D: TRBD2
CDR3: CATSGGSGEGTDTQYF
DNA: TGTGCCACCAGTGGGGGTAGCGGGGAGGGCACAGATACGCAGTATTTT

V: TRBV19
size: .
J: TRBJ2-3
D: TRBD2
CDR3: CASSIRRGANTDTQYF
DNA: TGTGCCAGTAGTATCCGGCGGGGGGCTAACACAGATACGCAGTATTTT

V: TRBV14
size: once
J: TRBJ2-5
D: .
CDR3: CASSDGTRPQETQYF
DNA: TGTGCCAGCAGCGACGGAACACGGCCACAAGAGACCCAGTACTTC

V: TRBV19
size: many
J: TRBJ2-1
D: TRBD2
CDR3: CASRGLAGGPYNEQFF
DNA: TGTGCCAGTAGGGGACTAGCGGGAGGGCCCTACAATGAGCAGTTCTTC

V: TRBV10-3
size: .
J: TRBJ2-5
D: TRBD1
CDR3: CAISPTGAGETQYF
DNA: TGTGCCATCAGCCCGACAGGGGCAGGCGAGACCCAGTACTTC

V: TRBV19
size: .
J: TRBJ2-1
D: .
CDR3: CASSPGYNEQFF
DNA: TGTGCCAGTAGTCCCGGGTACAATGAGCAGTTCTTC

V: TRBV25-1
size: .
J: TRBJ2-2
D: .
CDR3: CASSDRRVRTGELFF
DNA: TGTGCCAGCAGTGATCGCAGGGTGCGGACCGGGGAGCTGTTTTTT